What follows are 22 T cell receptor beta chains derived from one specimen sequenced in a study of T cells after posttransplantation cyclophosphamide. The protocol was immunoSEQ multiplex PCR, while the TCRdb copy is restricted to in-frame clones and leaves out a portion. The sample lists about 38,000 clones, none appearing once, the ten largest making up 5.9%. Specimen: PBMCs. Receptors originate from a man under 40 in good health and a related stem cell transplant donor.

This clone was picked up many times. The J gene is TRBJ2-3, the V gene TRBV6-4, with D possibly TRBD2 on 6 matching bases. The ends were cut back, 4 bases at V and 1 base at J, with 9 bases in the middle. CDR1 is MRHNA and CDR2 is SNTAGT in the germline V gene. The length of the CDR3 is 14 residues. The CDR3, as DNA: TGTGCCAGCAGTGTTTCGGGGGGCACAGATACGCAGTATTTT. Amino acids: CASSVSGGTDTQYF.

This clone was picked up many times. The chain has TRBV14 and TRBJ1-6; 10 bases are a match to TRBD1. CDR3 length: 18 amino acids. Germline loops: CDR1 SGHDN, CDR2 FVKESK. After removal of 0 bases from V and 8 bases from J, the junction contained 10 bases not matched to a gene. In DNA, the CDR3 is TGTGCCAGCAGCCAAGAGGGACAGGGGTGGCTCTCGGATTCACCCCTCCACTTT. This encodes CASSQEGQGWLSDSPLHF.

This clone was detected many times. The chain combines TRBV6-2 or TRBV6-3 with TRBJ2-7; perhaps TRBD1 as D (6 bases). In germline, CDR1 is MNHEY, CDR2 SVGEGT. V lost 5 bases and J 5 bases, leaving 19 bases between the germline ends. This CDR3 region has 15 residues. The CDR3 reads CASSPAGALGNEQYF. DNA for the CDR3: TGTGCCAGCAGTCCTGCAGGGGCGTTGGGGAACGAGCAGTACTTC.

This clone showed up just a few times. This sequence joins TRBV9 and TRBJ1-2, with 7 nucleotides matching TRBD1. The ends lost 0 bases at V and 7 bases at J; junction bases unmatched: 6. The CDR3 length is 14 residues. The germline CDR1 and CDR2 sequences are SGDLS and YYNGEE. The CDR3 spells CASSVGGGVFGYTF. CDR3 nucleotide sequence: TGTGCCAGCAGCGTAGGAGGGGGCGTGTTTGGCTACACCTTC.

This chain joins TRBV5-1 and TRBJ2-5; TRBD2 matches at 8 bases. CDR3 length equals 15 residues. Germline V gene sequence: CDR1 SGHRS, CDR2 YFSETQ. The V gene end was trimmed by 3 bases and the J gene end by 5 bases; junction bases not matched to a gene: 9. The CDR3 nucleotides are TGCGCCAGCAGCTACCAAGCGGGGGTCGGGGAGACCCAGTACTTC. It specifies CASSYQAGVGETQYF.

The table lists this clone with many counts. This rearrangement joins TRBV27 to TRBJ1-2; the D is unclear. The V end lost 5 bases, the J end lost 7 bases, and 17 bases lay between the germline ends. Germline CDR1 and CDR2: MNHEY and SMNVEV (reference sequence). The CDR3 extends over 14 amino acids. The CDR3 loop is CASSAEGWIGGYTF. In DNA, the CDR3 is TGTGCCAGCAGTGCCGAAGGGTGGATTGGTGGCTACACCTTC.

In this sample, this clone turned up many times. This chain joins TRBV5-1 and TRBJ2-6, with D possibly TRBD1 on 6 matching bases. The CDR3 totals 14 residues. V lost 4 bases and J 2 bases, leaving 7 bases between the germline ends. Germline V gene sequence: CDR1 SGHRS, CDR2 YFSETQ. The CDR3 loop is CASSRDTGANVLTF. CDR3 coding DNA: TGCGCCAGCAGCCGGGACACTGGGGCCAACGTCCTGACTTTC.

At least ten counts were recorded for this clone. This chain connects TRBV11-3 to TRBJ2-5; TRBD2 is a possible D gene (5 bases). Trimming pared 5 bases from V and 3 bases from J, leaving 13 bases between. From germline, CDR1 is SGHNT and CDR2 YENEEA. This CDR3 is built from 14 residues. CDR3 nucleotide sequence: TGTGCCAGCAGCCTATTACCGCGGGAAGAGACCCAGTACTTC. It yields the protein CASSLLPREETQYF.

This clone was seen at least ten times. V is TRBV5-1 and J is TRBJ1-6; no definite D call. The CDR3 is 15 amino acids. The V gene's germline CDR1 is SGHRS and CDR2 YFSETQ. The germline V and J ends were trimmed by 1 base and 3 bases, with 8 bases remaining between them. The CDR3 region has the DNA TGCGCCAGCAGCTTGACCGGGTTCTATAATTCACCCCTCCACTTT. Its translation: CASSLTGFYNSPLHF.

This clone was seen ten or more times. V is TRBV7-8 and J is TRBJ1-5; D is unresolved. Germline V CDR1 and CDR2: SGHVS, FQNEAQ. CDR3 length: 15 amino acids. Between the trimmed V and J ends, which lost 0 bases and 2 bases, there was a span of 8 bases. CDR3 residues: CASSLASVGNQPQHF. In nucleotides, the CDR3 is TGTGCCAGCAGCTTAGCGTCCGTAGGCAATCAGCCCCAGCATTTT.

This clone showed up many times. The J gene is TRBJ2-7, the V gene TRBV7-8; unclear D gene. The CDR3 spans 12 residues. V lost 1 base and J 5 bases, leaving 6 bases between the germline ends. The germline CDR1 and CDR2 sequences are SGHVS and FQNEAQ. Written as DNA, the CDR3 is TGTGCCAGCAGCTTAGTAAGGCACGAGCAGTACTTC. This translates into CASSLVRHEQYF. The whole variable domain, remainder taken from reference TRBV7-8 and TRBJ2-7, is GAGVSQSPRYKVAKRGQDVALRCDPISGHVSLFWYQQALGQGPEFLTYFQNEAQLDKSGLPSDRFFAERPEGSVSTLKIQRTQQEDSAVYLCASSLVRHEQYFGPGTRLTVT.

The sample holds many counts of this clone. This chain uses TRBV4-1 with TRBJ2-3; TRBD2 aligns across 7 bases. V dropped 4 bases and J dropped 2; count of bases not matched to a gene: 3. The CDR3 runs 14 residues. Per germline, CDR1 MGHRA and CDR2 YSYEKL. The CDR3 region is CASSLGGNTDTQYF. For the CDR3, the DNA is TGCGCCAGCAGCCTCGGGGGGAACACAGATACGCAGTATTTT.

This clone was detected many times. CDR3 nucleotides: TGTGCCAGCAGCCCAAGGCGGGGGCCTGCCAATGAGCAGTTCTTC. This gives the protein CASSPRRGPANEQFF. V usage is TRBV5-6 and J usage is TRBJ2-1, with D perhaps TRBD2 (7 bases). V gave up 4 bases and J gave up 6 bases, with 17 bases separating them. Germline V gives CDR1 SGHDT, CDR2 YYEEEE. The CDR3 covers 15 residues.

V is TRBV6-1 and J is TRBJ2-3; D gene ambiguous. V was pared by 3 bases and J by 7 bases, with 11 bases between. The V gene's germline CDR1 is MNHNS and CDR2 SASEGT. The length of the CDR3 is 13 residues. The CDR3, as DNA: TGTGCCAGCAGTGAGGCGGTGAGGAATACGCAGTATTTT. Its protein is CASSEAVRNTQYF.

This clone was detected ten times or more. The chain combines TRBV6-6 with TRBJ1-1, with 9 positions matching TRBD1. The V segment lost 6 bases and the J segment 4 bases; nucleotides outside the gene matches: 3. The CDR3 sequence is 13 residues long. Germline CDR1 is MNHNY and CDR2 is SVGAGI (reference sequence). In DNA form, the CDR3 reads TGTGCCAGCAGCCAGGACAGGGGCACTGAAGCTTTCTTT. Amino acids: CASSQDRGTEAFF.

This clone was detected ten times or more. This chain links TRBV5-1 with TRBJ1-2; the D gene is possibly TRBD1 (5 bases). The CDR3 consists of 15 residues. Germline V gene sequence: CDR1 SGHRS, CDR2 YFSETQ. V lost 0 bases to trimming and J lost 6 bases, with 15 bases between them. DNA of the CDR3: TGCGCCAGCAGCTTGGACGGCAGGGCGTTCAATGGCTACACCTTC. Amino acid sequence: CASSLDGRAFNGYTF.

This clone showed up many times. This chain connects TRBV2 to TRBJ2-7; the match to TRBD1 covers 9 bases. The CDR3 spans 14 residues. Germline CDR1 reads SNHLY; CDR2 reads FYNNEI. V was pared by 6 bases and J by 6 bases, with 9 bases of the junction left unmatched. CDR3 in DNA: TGTGCCAGCAGAGGGACAGGGTCATCCGGCGAGCAGTACTTC. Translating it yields CASRGTGSSGEQYF.

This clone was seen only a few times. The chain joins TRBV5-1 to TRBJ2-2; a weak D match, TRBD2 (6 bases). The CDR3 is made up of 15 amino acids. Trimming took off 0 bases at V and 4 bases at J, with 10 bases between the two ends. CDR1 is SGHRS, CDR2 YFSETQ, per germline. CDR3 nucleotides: TGCGCCAGCAGCTTGGTCGGGGGAGGCACCGGGGAGCTGTTTTTT. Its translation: CASSLVGGGTGELFF.

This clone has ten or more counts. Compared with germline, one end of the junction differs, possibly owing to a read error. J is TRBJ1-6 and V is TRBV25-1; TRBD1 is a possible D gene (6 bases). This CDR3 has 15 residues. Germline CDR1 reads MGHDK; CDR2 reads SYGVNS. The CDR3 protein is CASSESRTAYSPLHF. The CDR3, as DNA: TGTGCCAGCAGCGAATCTAGGACAGCGTATTCACCCCTCCACTTT.

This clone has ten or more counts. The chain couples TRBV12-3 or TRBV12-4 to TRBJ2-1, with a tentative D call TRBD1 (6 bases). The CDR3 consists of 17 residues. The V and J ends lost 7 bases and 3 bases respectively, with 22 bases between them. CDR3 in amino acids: CASTLLTGQGIYNEQFF. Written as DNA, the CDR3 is TGTGCCAGCACCCTCCTAACGGGGCAGGGGATCTACAATGAGCAGTTCTTC.

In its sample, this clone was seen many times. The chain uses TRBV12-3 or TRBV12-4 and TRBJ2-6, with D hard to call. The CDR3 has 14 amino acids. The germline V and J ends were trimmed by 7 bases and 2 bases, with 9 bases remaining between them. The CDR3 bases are TGTGCCAGCACAACAGTTACTGGGGCCAACGTCCTGACTTTC. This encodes CASTTVTGANVLTF.

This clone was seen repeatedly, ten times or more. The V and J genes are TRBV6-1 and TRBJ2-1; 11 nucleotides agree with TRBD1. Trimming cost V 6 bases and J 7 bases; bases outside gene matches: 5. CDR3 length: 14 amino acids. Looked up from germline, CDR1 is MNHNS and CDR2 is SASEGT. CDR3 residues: CASRGQGAVNEQFF. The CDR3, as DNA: TGTGCCAGCAGAGGACAGGGGGCTGTGAATGAGCAGTTCTTC.